One and the same sample provided the 10 T cell receptor beta chains below, sequenced in a study of CD8+ T cells in alopecia areata. Once RNA had been extracted, it was reverse transcribed into cDNA to act as the sequencing template. Here immunoSEQ multiplex PCR was the method, and the copy in TCRdb shows in-frame clones only, minus some. The repertoire includes approximately 280,000 clones, nearly 60% of them detected once, and less than 2% sits in the top ten. As for treatment: oral pan-JAK inhibitor, 5-10 mg twice daily. The sequenced sample was CD4+ T cells sorted from blood, obtained at week 24, from a patient treated with tofacitinib. These receptors all stem from a human donor with alopecia areata.

The V call is TRBV2, the J call TRBJ1-5; 7 bases align to TRBD1. This CDR3 comprises 15 residues. Per germline, CDR1 SNHLY and CDR2 FYNNEI. Trimming at V came to 3 bases and at J to 1 base, leaving 3 bases not matched to a gene. The CDR3 coding sequence is TGTGCCAGCAGTGACTTGGACAGGAGCAATCAGCCCCAGCATTTT. This translates into CASSDLDRSNQPQHF.

This chain links TRBV4-3 with TRBJ2-2, with D unresolved. V dropped 0 bases and J dropped 3 bases, with 11 bases sitting between them. Germline V gene data show CDR1 as LGHNA and CDR2 as YSLEER. The CDR3 is 16 amino acids. The CDR3 region is CASSQDGRRDTGELFF. Written as DNA, the CDR3 is TGCGCCAGCAGCCAAGATGGCAGGCGAGACACCGGGGAGCTGTTTTTT.

This clone was picked up a small number of times. This chain connects TRBV9 to TRBJ2-1; D gene ambiguous. Trimming removed 0 bases from V and 2 bases from J, with 9 bases in between. CDR1 and CDR2 from the germline V gene are SGDLS and YYNGEE. This CDR3 is 15 amino acids long. As DNA, the CDR3 is TGTGCCAGCAGCGTAGGAACGTCACCCTACAATGAGCAGTTCTTC. Protein sequence: CASSVGTSPYNEQFF.

This clone was seen only a few times. The gene calls are TRBV30 and TRBJ2-5; D unresolved. This CDR3 has 14 amino acids. Trimming removed 0 bases at V and 5 bases at J, with 13 bases between. Germline-derived CDR1 and CDR2 are GTSNPN and SVGIG (reference sequence). The CDR3 sequence: CAWSVPAVRETQYF. The DNA for the CDR3 is TGTGCCTGGAGTGTACCGGCAGTCCGGGAGACCCAGTACTTC.

This clone was recorded a few times. The gene calls are TRBV28 and TRBJ2-7; D unclear. Looked up from germline, CDR1 is MDHEN and CDR2 is SYDVKM. V shed 6 bases and J shed 2 bases, with 11 bases lying between them. CDR3 size: 13 residues. This CDR3 reads CASRAGSPYEQYF. CDR3 sequence (DNA): TGTGCCAGCAGGGCCGGGTCCCCCTACGAGCAGTACTTC.

As regards this clone: Other DNA sequences from this sample encode an identical CDR3 as well. The chain couples TRBV29-1 to TRBJ1-3, with D perhaps matching TRBD1 (5 bases). From germline, CDR1 is SQVTM and CDR2 ANQGSEA. Deletions cut 4 bases from V and 1 base from J, with 8 bases between. This CDR3 region has 13 residues. DNA of the CDR3: TGCAGCGTTGGTCAGGGATCTGGAAACACCATATATTTT. Protein: CSVGQGSGNTIYF.

This chain connects TRBV5-1 to TRBJ2-5; D unclear. Germline V gives CDR1 SGHRS, CDR2 YFSETQ. CDR3 length: 14 residues. Trimming cost V 0 bases and J 2 bases, with 8 bases left between them. The DNA of the CDR3 is TGCGCCAGCAGCTTGGGGCAGAGTCAAGAGACCCAGTACTTC. Translating it yields CASSLGQSQETQYF.

The V call is TRBV29-1, the J call TRBJ2-5; D could derive from TRBD1 or TRBD2 (5 bases each). The V end was cut by 4 bases, the J end by 5 bases, with 11 bases between. The CDR3 sequence is 12 residues long. Germline V gene lookup returns CDR1 SQVTM and CDR2 ANQGSEA. The CDR3 reads CSVARGEETQYF. As DNA, the CDR3 is TGCAGCGTTGCGCGAGGGGAGGAGACCCAGTACTTC. Combining the CDR3 with reference TRBV29-1 and TRBJ2-5 gives the whole variable domain SAVISQKPSRDICQRGTSLTIQCQVDSQVTMMFWYRQQPGQSLTLIATANQGSEATYESGFVIDKFPISRPNLTFSTLTVSNMSPEDSSIYLCSVARGEETQYFGPGTRLLVL.

In this sample, this clone turned up a few times. A junction end diverges from the germline sequence, so it may reflect a read error. The chain combines TRBV15 with TRBJ1-3; unclear D gene. CDR1 and CDR2 (germline): LNHNV, YYDKDF (reference sequence). The CDR3 is made up of 12 amino acids. CDR3 protein: CATSRDSGSRDF. CDR3 nucleotide sequence: TGTGCCACCAGCAGAGATTCCGGCAGTAGGGATTTT.

The chain has TRBV6-6 and TRBJ1-2, with D unclear. V lost 0 bases and J lost 8, with 13 bases in between. Germline loops: CDR1 MNHNY, CDR2 SVGAGI (reference sequence). The CDR3 extends over 14 amino acids. The CDR3 DNA is TGTGCCAGCAGTTACTCAGACGGGCCTGGGGGCTACACCTTC. Its translation: CASSYSDGPGGYTF.